The rows below give T cell receptor beta chains drawn from one sample of a study of vaccination effects on CD4 cells after COVID-19. Their antigen targets remain unknown. The repertoire was sequenced with immunoSEQ multiplex PCR; TCRdb's copy has only in-frame clones and lacks some. The sample includes 50,000 to 65,000 clones, 65% to 90% of them seen just once. The sequenced sample was CD4+ T cells from PBMCs cultured with HCoV-229E spike peptides, obtained before COVID-19 vaccination. Every receptor here comes from a human donor who received a COVID-19 vaccine. Each CDR3 is given with its conserved first and last residue. A D gene is named only where the DNA matches it firmly. Not every row has a clone size; where given, it reads once, few, many or a size class.

clone size	V gene	D gene	J gene	CDR3 protein	CDR3 DNA
.	TRBV19	TRBD1	TRBJ2-3	CASSIPGRGIDTQYF	TGTGCCAGTAGTATCCCTGGCAGGGGGATAGATACGCAGTATTTT
.	TRBV24-1	TRBD1	TRBJ2-3	CATSDRMTGADTQYF	TGTGCCACCAGTGACCGGATGACAGGGGCAGATACGCAGTATTTT
.	TRBV6-5	.	TRBJ1-1	CASSYSFLDHTEAFF	TGTGCCAGCAGTTACTCGTTCTTGGACCACACTGAAGCTTTCTTT
.	TRBV5-1	TRBD1	TRBJ2-3	CASSLGLRGTGFADTQYF	TGCGCCAGCAGCTTGGGTTTGCGCGGGACAGGGTTTGCAGATACGCAGTATTTT
few	TRBV5-8	.	TRBJ1-6	CASSFTSIPAYNSPLHF	TGTGCCAGCAGCTTTACCTCAATTCCTGCCTATAATTCACCCCTCCACTTT
.	TRBV9	.	TRBJ2-5	CASSVGGYPRETQYF	TGTGCCAGCAGCGTCGGGGGCTATCCTAGGGAGACCCAGTACTTC
.	TRBV30	TRBD1	TRBJ2-4	CAWSLGQGNAKNIQYF	TGTGCCTGGAGCCTCGGACAGGGAAACGCCAAAAACATTCAGTACTTC
.	TRBV12-3/TRBV12-4	.	TRBJ2-3	CASSPSSGTQYF	TGTGCCAGCAGTCCATCTTCGGGGACGCAGTATTTT
.	TRBV14	TRBD1	TRBJ2-4	CASSHFQGERAKNIQYF	TGTGCCAGCAGCCATTTTCAGGGGGAGAGAGCCAAAAACATTCAGTACTTC
.	TRBV10-2	.	TRBJ2-1	CASRTTQSSYNEQFF	TGCGCCAGCAGGACGACTCAAAGCTCCTACAATGAGCAGTTCTTC
.	TRBV9	TRBD1	TRBJ2-2	CASSVPGQGGPGELFF	TGTGCCAGCAGCGTCCCGGGACAGGGGGGCCCCGGGGAGCTGTTTTTT
.	TRBV11-2	TRBD1	TRBJ1-2	CASSLTGQRANYGYTF	TGTGCCAGCAGCTTAACGGGACAGCGAGCTAACTATGGCTACACCTTC
.	TRBV5-6	.	TRBJ2-5	CASSLARTEGETQYF	TGTGCCAGCAGCTTGGCCCGGACGGAGGGGGAGACCCAGTACTTC
.	TRBV29-1	TRBD2	TRBJ2-2	CSVTEGGLAGGLNTGELFF	TGCAGCGTGACCGAGGGTGGACTAGCGGGGGGGCTGAACACCGGGGAGCTGTTTTTT
.	TRBV5-5	.	TRBJ1-1	CASTSGMNTEAFF	TGTGCCAGCACCAGCGGGATGAACACTGAAGCTTTCTTT
.	TRBV6-5	.	TRBJ1-2	CASRREGSYGYTF	TGTGCCAGCAGGAGGGAGGGTAGCTATGGCTACACCTTC
.	TRBV9	.	TRBJ1-2	CASSPTGTSANYGYTF	TGTGCCAGCAGCCCAACCGGGACTTCGGCAAACTATGGCTACACCTTC
few	TRBV5-1	.	TRBJ1-1	CASSLEQKAFF	TGCGCCAGCAGCTTGGAACAGAAAGCTTTCTTT
.	TRBV19	.	TRBJ2-3	CASSDRIGTHSSTDTQYF	TGTGCCAGTAGTGACCGGATCGGGACACATTCTAGCACAGATACGCAGTATTTT
once	TRBV24-1	TRBD1	TRBJ2-2	CATSDLPGQGVTGELFF	TGTGCCACCAGTGATTTGCCGGGACAGGGGGTCACCGGGGAGCTGTTTTTT
once	TRBV7-2	.	TRBJ2-3	CASSLGGDSGDTQYF	TGTGCCAGCAGCTTAGGAGGTGATTCCGGTGATACGCAGTATTTT
.	TRBV7-9	TRBD1	TRBJ2-3	CASSLGAGGRTDTQYF	TGTGCCAGCAGCTTAGGGGCAGGGGGCCGCACAGATACGCAGTATTTT
.	TRBV29-1	.	TRBJ2-5	CGVGQGTFETQYF	TGCGGGGTAGGGCAGGGGACCTTCGAGACCCAGTACTTC
.	TRBV27	.	TRBJ2-1	CASSLRPSEVNEQFF	TGTGCCAGCAGTTTAAGACCGAGCGAAGTCAATGAGCAGTTCTTC
.	TRBV7-9	TRBD2	TRBJ2-5	CASVRTSGQETQYF	TGTGCCTCCGTGAGGACTAGCGGACAAGAGACCCAGTACTTC
.	TRBV4-1	.	TRBJ2-5	CASSQPGRQETQYF	TGCGCCAGCAGCCAACCGGGGAGGCAAGAGACCCAGTACTTC
.	TRBV29-1	.	TRBJ1-1	CSVVMGRGTEAFF	TGCAGCGTTGTTATGGGGCGGGGCACTGAAGCTTTCTTT
.	TRBV30	.	TRBJ2-5	CAWSPLRETQYF	TGTGCCTGGAGTCCGCTAAGGGAGACCCAGTACTTC
.	TRBV10-1	.	TRBJ2-1	CASSEMEGENEQFF	TGCGCCAGCAGTGAGATGGAGGGCGAGAATGAGCAGTTCTTC
.	TRBV11-3	TRBD2	TRBJ2-5	CASSLLAGETQYF	TGTGCCAGCAGCTTACTAGCGGGTGAGACCCAGTACTTC
few	TRBV7-2	.	TRBJ1-5	CASSFATRNQPQHF	TGTGCCAGCAGCTTTGCAACCCGGAATCAGCCCCAGCATTTT
few	TRBV3-1/TRBV3-2	.	TRBJ2-1	CASSQDQIGGEQFF	TGTGCCAGCAGCCAAGATCAAATCGGGGGCGAGCAGTTCTTC
.	TRBV19	.	TRBJ1-4	CASSIVLAGANEKLFF	TGTGCCAGTAGTATCGTATTGGCCGGGGCTAATGAAAAACTGTTTTTT
few	TRBV2	TRBD1	TRBJ2-1	CASSSQGASYNEQFF	TGTGCCAGCAGTTCCCAGGGGGCATCCTACAATGAGCAGTTCTTC
.	TRBV6-5	.	TRBJ2-3	CASEGRNTQYF	TGTGCCAGCGAGGGGCGGAATACGCAGTATTTT
.	TRBV6-5	TRBD1	TRBJ2-3	CASRYDRGPTDTQYF	TGTGCCAGCAGATACGACAGGGGACCCACAGATACGCAGTATTTT
.	TRBV7-2	.	TRBJ1-6	CASSLTRLELGSPLHF	TGTGCCAGCAGCTTAACGCGGTTGGAGTTGGGTTCACCCCTCCACTTT
once	TRBV9	TRBD1	TRBJ1-1	CASSPSSGGWAFF	TGTGCCAGCAGCCCCTCATCAGGGGGGTGGGCTTTCTTT
few	TRBV7-8	TRBD1	TRBJ1-6	CASSLGGTGVPLHF	TGTGCCAGCAGCTTAGGAGGGACAGGGGTGCCCCTCCACTTT
once	TRBV5-3	.	TRBJ2-3	CARSLSTRPSTDTQYF	TGTGCCAGAAGCTTGTCGACCCGGCCCAGCACAGATACGCAGTATTTT
.	TRBV18	.	TRBJ1-1	CASSPLGAEGTEAFF	TGTGCCAGCTCACCCCTCGGGGCTGAGGGGACTGAAGCTTTCTTT
.	TRBV19	.	TRBJ2-3	CASSSRGFSTDTQYF	TGTGCCAGTAGTTCCCGAGGATTTAGCACAGATACGCAGTATTTT
.	TRBV5-6	.	TRBJ1-3	CASSLVWANSGNTIYF	TGTGCCAGCAGCTTAGTATGGGCTAACTCTGGAAACACCATATATTTT
once	TRBV7-2	TRBD1	TRBJ1-1	CASSLGQGHTEAFF	TGTGCCAGCAGCTTAGGACAGGGGCACACTGAAGCTTTCTTT
.	TRBV24-1	TRBD1	TRBJ1-2	CATSDRTGGSDGYTF	TGTGCCACCAGTGACCGGACAGGGGGCTCAGATGGCTACACCTTC
.	TRBV24-1	.	TRBJ2-2	CATSDPRDHSTGELFF	TGTGCCACCAGTGATCCCCGAGACCACAGCACCGGGGAGCTGTTTTTT
.	TRBV19	TRBD1	TRBJ1-2	CASSIGTGYGYTF	TGTGCCAGTAGTATCGGGACAGGCTATGGCTACACCTTC
few	TRBV30	TRBD1	TRBJ1-5	CAWSSGTGGYQPQHF	TGTGCCTGGAGCTCCGGGACAGGGGGTTATCAGCCCCAGCATTTT
.	TRBV7-9	.	TRBJ2-2	CASSPNTGELFF	TGTGCCAGCAGCCCGAACACCGGGGAGCTGTTTTTT
.	TRBV3-1/TRBV3-2	TRBD1	TRBJ1-2	CASSPGQEDGYTF	TGTGCCAGCAGCCCAGGACAGGAGGATGGCTACACCTTC
once	TRBV5-5	TRBD1	TRBJ2-3	CASSLRDRGLDTQYF	TGTGCCAGCAGCTTGCGGGACAGGGGGTTGGATACGCAGTATTTT
few	TRBV4-1	.	TRBJ1-1	CASRGATVNTEAFF	TGCGCCAGCAGGGGGGCAACGGTAAACACTGAAGCTTTCTTT
.	TRBV4-1	TRBD1	TRBJ1-5	CASSQDQGASNQPQHF	TGCGCCAGCAGCCAAGATCAGGGGGCGAGCAATCAGCCCCAGCATTTT
.	TRBV18	.	TRBJ1-1	CASSPPHRMNTEAFF	TGTGCCAGCTCACCACCGCACAGGATGAACACTGAAGCTTTCTTT
.	TRBV5-6	.	TRBJ1-2	CASSLVVEGINYGYTF	TGTGCCAGCAGCTTGGTGGTGGAAGGGATCAACTATGGCTACACCTTC
.	TRBV3-1/TRBV3-2	.	TRBJ2-1	CASSQDRLAFNEQFF	TGTGCCAGCAGCCAAGATCGGCTAGCGTTCAATGAGCAGTTCTTC
.	TRBV4-1	.	TRBJ1-3	CASSQPTGQLKNSGNTIYF	TGCGCCAGCAGCCAACCAACTGGACAGTTAAAAAACTCTGGAAACACCATATATTTT